A few counts support the clone carrying this T cell receptor (beta chain). As yet, its antigen is unknown. These data belong to a study of T-cell reconstitution after alpha-beta-depleted transplantation in children. Researchers prepared the TCRbeta library using unique molecular identifiers, the study reports. TCRdb itself ran the PCR reads through MiXCR, one entry per CDR3 protein. The repertoire holds almost 600,000 distinct CDR3 sequences, with 20% to 30% as singletons. The germline V and J ends were trimmed by 6 bases and 5 bases, with 19 bases remaining between them. The CDR3 spans 15 residues. Study-level points and caveats: Several hundred graft clones that had expanded were reportedly the source of alpha-beta T cells about two months after transplant. T-cell counts and diversity were attributed mostly to newly produced T cells one year after transplant.

The chain recombines TRBV12-3 or TRBV12-4 with TRBJ2-5; D is ambiguous. This sequence was found in a boy younger than two with Wiskott-Aldrich syndrome, due to receive a stem cell transplant. The specimen was PBMCs, collected before TCRalphabeta/CD19-depleted stem cell transplant. The CDR3 spells CASSRRAPQQETQYF. Written as DNA, the CDR3 is TGTGCCAGCAGCCGCCGGGCCCCTCAGCAGGAGACCCAGTACTTC.